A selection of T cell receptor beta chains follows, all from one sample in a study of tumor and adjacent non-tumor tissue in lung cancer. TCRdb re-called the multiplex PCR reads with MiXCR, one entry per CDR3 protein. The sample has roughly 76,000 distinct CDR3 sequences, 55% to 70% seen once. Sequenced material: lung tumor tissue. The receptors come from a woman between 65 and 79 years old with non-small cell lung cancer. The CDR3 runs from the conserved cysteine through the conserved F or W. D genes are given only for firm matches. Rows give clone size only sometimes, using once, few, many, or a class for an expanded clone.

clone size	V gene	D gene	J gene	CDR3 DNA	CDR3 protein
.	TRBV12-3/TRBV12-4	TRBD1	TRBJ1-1	TGTGCCAGCAATTGGGGAGACAGGGGGGCCACTGAAGCTGTCTTT	CASNWGDRGATEAVF
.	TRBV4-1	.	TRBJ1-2	TGCGCCAGCAGCCGGGAGGGATACTATGACTACACCTTC	CASSREGYYDYTF
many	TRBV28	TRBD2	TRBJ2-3	TGTGCCAGCAGTTTGATTTCGGGACTAGCGGGAGCAGATACGCAGTATTTT	CASSLISGLAGADTQYF
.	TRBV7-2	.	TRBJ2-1	TGTGCCAGCGCCGGAGCCGACAATGAGCAGTTCTTC	CASAGADNEQFF
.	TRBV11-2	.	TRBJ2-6	TGTGCCAGCAGCCAAACAGCTGGGGCCAACGTCCTGACTTTC	CASSQTAGANVLTF
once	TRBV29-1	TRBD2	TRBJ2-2	TGCAACGCCCGTCGGGGGGGGACCCATACCGGGGAGCTGTTTTTT	CNARRGGTHTGELFF
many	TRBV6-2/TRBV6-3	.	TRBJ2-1	TGTGCCAGCCGTCTTTGGTATGAGCAGTTCTTC	CASRLWYEQFF
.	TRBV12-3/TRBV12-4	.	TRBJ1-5	TGTGCCAGCAGCTTGACCGGGGGGCGCAATCAGCTCCAGCATTTT	CASSLTGGRNQLQHF
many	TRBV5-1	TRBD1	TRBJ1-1	TGCGCCAGCAGCGAAGGGACAGGGGGTGAAGCTTTCTTT	CASSEGTGGEAFF
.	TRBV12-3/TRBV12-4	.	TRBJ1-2	TGTGCCAGCAATTTTGGGGGGCGAAACTATGGCTGCACCTTC	CASNFGGRNYGCTF
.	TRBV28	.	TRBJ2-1	TGTGCCAGCAGTCCCACATCTTATGGCAGCAATGAGCACTTCTTC	CASSPTSYGSNEHFF
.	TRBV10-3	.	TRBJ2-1	TGTGCCATCAGTGATGGTGGGAGGAGTTCCTTCAATGAGCAGTTCTTC	CAISDGGRSSFNEQFF
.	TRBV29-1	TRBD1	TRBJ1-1	TGCAGCCTCAGGTTACGGACAGGGACGAACACTGAAGTTGTCTTT	CSLRLRTGTNTEVVF
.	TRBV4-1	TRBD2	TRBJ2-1	TGCGCCAGCGGCCCAGGGAGGGAGGATGAGCAGTTCTTC	CASGPGREDEQFF
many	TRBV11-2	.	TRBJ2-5	TGTGCCAGCAGCCCCTGGGTTTCGAGAGAGACCCAGTACTTC	CASSPWVSRETQYF
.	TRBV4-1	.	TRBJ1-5	TGCGCCAGCAGCCATGTCGGGGCATCGCGGCCCCAGCATTTT	CASSHVGASRPQHF
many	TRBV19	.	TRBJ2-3	TGTGCCAGTAGCTTCTCTCAGGGCCGTGCACGAACGCAGTATTTT	CASSFSQGRARTQYF
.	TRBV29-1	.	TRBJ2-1	TGCAGTGTTGATAAGGGTACAATATACAATGAGCAGTTCTTC	CSVDKGTIYNEQFF
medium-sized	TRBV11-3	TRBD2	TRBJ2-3	TGTGCCAGCAGCCTGGGACTAGCGGGAATGGAAGATACGCAGTATTTT	CASSLGLAGMEDTQYF
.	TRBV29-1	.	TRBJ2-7	TGCAGCGTTGAAGCTGACGACGGCTCCTACGAGCATCACTTC	CSVEADDGSYEHHF
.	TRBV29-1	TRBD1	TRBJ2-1	TGCAGCGTGGTCCGACAGGGAACCTACTATGAGCAGTTCTTC	CSVVRQGTYYEQFF
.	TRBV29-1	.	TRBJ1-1	TGCAGCGTCCACTGGGGCGAGTTAGTGAACACAGAAGCTTTCTTT	CSVHWGELVNTEAFF
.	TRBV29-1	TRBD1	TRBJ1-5	TGCAGCGTGGGAGACAGGGCTGGCACTGATACGCAGCATTTT	CSVGDRAGTDTQHF
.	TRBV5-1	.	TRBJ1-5	TGCGCCAGTCGACAGGACCATAATCAGCCCCAGCATTTT	CASRQDHNQPQHF
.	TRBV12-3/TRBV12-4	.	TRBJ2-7	TGTGTCAGCAGTTTCCTGGGACACTATCGGGGCGAGCAGTACTTC	CVSSFLGHYRGEQYF
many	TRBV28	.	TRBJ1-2	TGTGCCAGCAGGAACAGTTTTAACTATGGCTACACCTTC	CASRNSFNYGYTF
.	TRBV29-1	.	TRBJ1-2	TGCAGCGTTGTCGAAGGCTACGGCTACAGCTTC	CSVVEGYGYSF
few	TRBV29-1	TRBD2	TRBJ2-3	TGCAGCGTTGATGTGGGGACTAGCGGGAGAGGGGATACGCAATATTTT	CSVDVGTSGRGDTQYF
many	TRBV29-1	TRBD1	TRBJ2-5	TGCAGCACCCAGGGACAGGTCAGAGAGACCCAGTACTTC	CSTQGQVRETQYF
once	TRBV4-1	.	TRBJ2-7	TGCGCCAGCAGCCGAGATACCAGTACTTTTTACGCCTACGAGCAGTACTTC	CASSRDTSTFYAYEQYF
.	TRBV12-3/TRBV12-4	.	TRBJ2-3	TGTGCCAGCAGCGGAGGGCCCTTGATCGTAGATACGCAGTATTTC	CASSGGPLIVDTQYF
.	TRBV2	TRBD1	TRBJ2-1	TGTGTCAGCAGCCGAGGGACAGGGTGGGACAATGAGCAGTTCTTC	CVSSRGTGWDNEQFF
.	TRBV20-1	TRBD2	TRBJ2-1	TGCAATGCTCTAGCGGAACGCTATGAGCAGCTCTTC	CNALAERYEQLF
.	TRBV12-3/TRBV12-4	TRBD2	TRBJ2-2	TGCGCCAGCAGCCGCGGAGCTAGCGGGCCCGGGGGGCTGTTTTTT	CASSRGASGPGGLFF
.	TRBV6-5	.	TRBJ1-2	TGTGCCAGCTGTCCACAAACCCTGATAACTAACTATGGCTACACCTTC	CASCPQTLITNYGYTF
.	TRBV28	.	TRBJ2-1	TGTGCCAGCACTTCATGGGGGTCCCACAATGAGCAGTCCTTC	CASTSWGSHNEQSF
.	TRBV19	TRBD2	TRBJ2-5	TGTGCCACCAGAGGACTAGCGGGAGCAGAGACCCAGTACTTC	CATRGLAGAETQYF
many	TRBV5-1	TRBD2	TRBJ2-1	TGCGCCAGCAGCGGGGTAGCGGGAGCCCCCAATGAGCAGTTCTTC	CASSGVAGAPNEQFF
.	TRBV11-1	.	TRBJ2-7	TGTGCCAGCAGCTTATCGGAACTCTCGGAGCAGTACTTC	CASSLSELSEQYF
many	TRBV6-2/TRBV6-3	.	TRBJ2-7	TGTGCCAGCAAATTGGGATCTAATTTCTACGAGCAGTACTTC	CASKLGSNFYEQYF
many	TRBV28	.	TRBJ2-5	TGTGCCACTGGTCTCCAAGAGACCCAGTACTTC	CATGLQETQYF
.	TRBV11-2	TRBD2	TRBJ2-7	TGTGCCAGCAGCCTCAACTGGGACTACGAGCTGTACTTC	CASSLNWDYELYF